These 25 T cell receptor beta chains originate from one sample sequenced in a study of blood T cell repertoires in COVID-19. Repertoires were generated with immunoSEQ multiplex PCR, while TCRdb's copy carries only in-frame clones and drops some. The table includes about 140,000 clones, roughly 86% detected once. Material: PBMCs or T cells enriched from blood (not recorded which). These receptors were obtained from a woman aged 45-59 years with acute COVID-19.

CDR3: CASSGGGTSRNIQYF. For the CDR3, the DNA is TGTGCCAGCAGCGGCGGTGGCACTAGTCGGAACATTCAGTACTTC. The rearrangement uses TRBV9 and TRBJ2-4; D may be TRBD2 (5 bases). Between the trimmed V and J ends, which lost 3 bases and 7 bases, there was a span of 17 bases. Germline CDR1 reads SGDLS; CDR2 reads YYNGEE. The CDR3 loop spans 15 amino acids. Complete variable domain (other parts from reference TRBV9 and TRBJ2-4): DSGVTQTPKHLITATGQRVTLRCSPRSGDLSVYWYQQSLDQGLQFLIQYYNGEERAKGNILERFSAQQFPDLHSELNLSSLELGDSALYFCASSGGGTSRNIQYFGAGTRLSVL.

This clone was observed a few times. The chain carries TRBV4-2 and TRBJ1-2, with a possible D match to TRBD1 (6 bases). This CDR3 spans 15 amino acids. Germline V gene lookup returns CDR1 LGHNA and CDR2 YNFKEQ. V gave up 5 bases and J gave up 4 bases, with 17 bases separating them. CDR3: CASSERNRVGYGYTF. In nucleotides, the CDR3 is TGTGCCAGCAGCGAGCGCAACAGGGTGGGCTATGGCTACACCTTC.

The chain employs TRBV11-1 and TRBJ2-2; possibly TRBD2 for D (5 bases). The V and J ends lost 5 bases and 2 bases respectively, with 15 bases between them. The CDR3 runs to 16 residues. Germline assignment: CDR1 SGHAT and CDR2 FQDESV (reference sequence). CDR3 residues: CASSPRALGNTGELFF. DNA for the CDR3: TGTGCCAGCAGCCCGCGAGCACTAGGAAACACCGGGGAGCTGTTTTTT. Using reference TRBV11-1 and TRBJ2-2 for the parts outside the CDR3, the full variable domain is EAEVAQSPRYKITEKSQAVAFWCDPISGHATLYWYRQILGQGPELLVQFQDESVVDDSQLPKDRFSAERLKGVDSTLKIQPAELGDSAMYLCASSPRALGNTGELFFGEGSRLTVL.

The V call is TRBV25-1, the J call TRBJ1-6; unclear D gene. This CDR3 comprises 15 residues. The V gene's germline CDR1 is MGHDK and CDR2 SYGVNS. Trimming cost V 1 base and J 8 bases, with 12 bases left between them. The CDR3: CASSESRGPDSPLHF. The CDR3 bases are TGTGCCAGCAGTGAATCTCGGGGTCCAGATTCACCCCTCCACTTT.

J is TRBJ2-7 and V is TRBV28; weak D call: TRBD2 (5 bases). Trimming stripped 7 bases from V and 6 bases from J, with 13 bases between. The germline V gene has CDR1 MDHEN and CDR2 SYDVKM. The CDR3 totals 12 residues. This CDR3 reads CASTGLPREQYF. The CDR3, as DNA: TGTGCCAGCACTGGACTTCCTCGCGAGCAGTACTTC.

CDR3 loop: CASSIGQNYEQYF. DNA for the CDR3: TGTGCCAGTAGTATAGGGCAGAACTACGAGCAGTACTTC. The gene calls are TRBV19 and TRBJ2-7; no reliable D call. Germline loops: CDR1 LNHDA, CDR2 SQIVND (reference sequence). Trimming left V 1 base short and J 3 bases short, with 7 bases between. This CDR3 region has 13 residues.

V usage is TRBV2 and J usage is TRBJ1-1; 12 bases are shared with TRBD1. Germline V CDR1 and CDR2: SNHLY, FYNNEI. V lost 6 bases and J lost 0; bases outside the gene matches: 2. The CDR3 covers 15 residues. In DNA form, the CDR3 reads TGTGCCAGCAGGGGACAGGGGGCGTTGAACACTGAAGCTTTCTTT. The encoded protein is CASRGQGALNTEAFF.

The chain has TRBV27 and TRBJ2-1; 11 bases fit TRBD1. V lost 3 bases, J lost 9 bases, and 10 bases stayed unmatched. The CDR3 is made up of 16 amino acids. Germline V CDR1 and CDR2: MNHEY, SMNVEV (reference sequence). The CDR3 DNA follows: TGTGCCAGCAGTTTTTGGGGACAGGGGGGAGGGGGTGAGCAGTTCTTC. Translated: CASSFWGQGGGGEQFF.

This clone was counted only a few times. The genes are TRBV5-1 and TRBJ2-2; 9 bases are a match to TRBD2. Germline CDR1 SGHRS, CDR2 YFSETQ. This CDR3 contains 15 residues. The ends lost 2 bases at V and 6 bases at J; junction bases unmatched: 5. CDR3 sequence (DNA): TGCGCCAGCAGCTTACCTAGCGGGACACCCGGGGAGCTGTTTTTT. Encoded protein: CASSLPSGTPGELFF.

The chain carries TRBV7-9 and TRBJ2-3; no firm D call. The CDR3 spans 15 residues. The V gene's germline CDR1 is SEHNR and CDR2 FQNEAQ (reference sequence). Trimming shortened V by 1 base and J by 0 bases, and 8 bases separated the two germline ends. CDR3 sequence: CASSLVALSTDTQYF. CDR3 DNA sequence: TGTGCCAGCAGCTTAGTGGCTCTCAGCACAGATACGCAGTATTTT.

This chain connects TRBV2 to TRBJ1-6; D is possibly TRBD1 (5 bases). Trimming shortened V by 4 bases and J by 9 bases, and 22 bases separated the two germline ends. The CDR3 is 17 amino acids. The germline CDR1 and CDR2 sequences are SNHLY and FYNNEI. The CDR3 sequence: CASSGRKAGSVFSPLHF. The CDR3 DNA reads as TGTGCCAGCAGTGGTCGGAAAGCAGGGTCGGTTTTTTCACCCCTCCACTTT.

Remarks on this clone: The junction and the germline gene differ at one end; a read error may be behind it. The genes are TRBV14 and TRBJ1-3; the match to TRBD1 covers 7 bases. Germline CDR1 SGHDN, CDR2 FVKESK. This CDR3 has 15 amino acids. CDR3 nucleotide sequence: TGTGCCAGCAGCCACTTGACAGGGTCTGCAAACACCATATATTTT. It specifies CASSHLTGSANTIYF.

The rearrangement links TRBV3-1 (or the pseudogene TRBV3-2) to TRBJ1-2; a possible D gene is TRBD1 (6 bases). Germline V gene sequence: CDR1 LGHDT, CDR2 YNNKEL (reference sequence). There are 14 residues in the CDR3. V lost 0 bases to trimming and J lost 4 bases, with 9 bases between them. CDR3 sequence: CASSQDGQIYGYTF. The CDR3 region has the DNA TGTGCCAGCAGCCAAGATGGACAGATCTATGGCTACACCTTC.

The chain uses TRBV6-5 and TRBJ2-3, with 10 positions matching TRBD2. With 8 bases clipped from V and 4 bases from J, the junction kept 6 bases outside the gene matches. The CDR3 has 14 residues. Germline assignment: CDR1 MNHEY and CDR2 SVGAGI. CDR3 nucleotide sequence: TGTGCCAGCGGGGCGGGACTAGCGTCAGATACGCAGTATTTT. This gives the protein CASGAGLASDTQYF.

V and J are TRBV19 and TRBJ2-7, with 7 bases that match TRBD1. With 4 bases clipped from V and 4 bases from J, the junction kept 10 bases outside the gene matches. The CDR3 covers 15 residues. Germline CDR1 is LNHDA and CDR2 is SQIVND (reference sequence). This CDR3 is CASSREGASRYEQYF. The CDR3 DNA reads TGTGCCAGTAGTAGAGAGGGGGCGAGTCGTTACGAGCAGTACTTC.

The rearrangement links TRBV20-1 to TRBJ1-4; TRBD1 might be the D (5 bases). Trimming took 6 bases from V and 7 from J, leaving 9 bases between them. Germline assignment: CDR1 DFQATT and CDR2 SNEGSKA (reference sequence). There are 11 residues in the CDR3. In DNA form, the CDR3 reads TGCAGTGCGAGGGACTTTGAAAAACTGTTTTTT. Its protein is CSARDFEKLFF.

The genes are TRBV21-1 and TRBJ2-3; TRBD2, the table's D call, was not compared with the DNA. TRBV21-1 is classified as a pseudogene. The CDR3 has 20 amino acids. CDR3 in amino acids: CASSKLARPKREGDTDTQYF. CDR3 nucleotide sequence: TGTGCCAGCAGCAAACTGGCCCGACCAAAGCGGGAGGGAGACACAGATACGCAGTATTTT.

This clone is a singleton in its sample. This chain uses TRBV12-3 or TRBV12-4 with TRBJ1-1; 10 bases align to TRBD1. This CDR3 contains 13 residues. V lost 7 bases to trimming and J lost 5 bases; unmatched junction nucleotides: 4. This chain's CDR3 is CASTGTGATEAFF. In nucleotides, the CDR3 is TGTGCCAGCACCGGGACAGGGGCTACTGAAGCTTTCTTT.

The chain uses TRBV30 and TRBJ1-6, with D perhaps matching TRBD1 (5 bases). V was clipped by 5 bases and J by 7 bases, with 12 bases between them. Germline CDR1 GTSNPN, CDR2 SVGIG (reference sequence). The CDR3 sequence is 13 residues long. The CDR3 sequence is CAWAGLRNSPLHF. Here the CDR3 DNA reads TGTGCCTGGGCAGGGCTCAGAAATTCACCCCTCCACTTT.

The rearrangement uses TRBV25-1 and TRBJ2-7, with 9 positions matching TRBD2. Germline V gives CDR1 MGHDK, CDR2 SYGVNS. Germline trimming cut 6 bases from V and 3 bases from J; bases unmatched to any gene: 6. The CDR3 sequence is 14 residues long. The CDR3 DNA sequence: TGTGCCAGCAGGGTGGATAGCGGGAGCTACGAGCAGTACTTC. Amino acids: CASRVDSGSYEQYF.

The CDR3 DNA follows: TGTGCCAGCAGCGCGTCGCCGGTCTCACCCCTCCACTTT. Translating gives CASSASPVSPLHF. The gene calls are TRBV7-9 and TRBJ1-6, with D unclear. This CDR3 comprises 13 residues. From germline, CDR1 is SEHNR and CDR2 FQNEAQ (reference sequence). Between the trimmed V and J ends, which lost 5 bases and 10 bases, there was a span of 12 bases. Together with reference TRBV7-9 and TRBJ1-6, the CDR3 gives the full variable domain: DTGVSQNPRHKITKRGQNVTFRCDPISEHNRLYWYRQTLGQGPEFLTYFQNEAQLEKSRLLSDRFSAERPKGSFSTLEIQRTEQGDSAMYLCASSASPVSPLHFGNGTRLTVT.

This clone was recorded once. The chain uses TRBV7-3 and TRBJ2-7; D possibly corresponds to TRBD1 (6 bases). Trimming pared 5 bases from V and 0 bases from J, leaving 11 bases between. The CDR3 has 14 residues. Germline V lookup: CDR1 SGHTA, CDR2 FQGTGA. The CDR3 bases are TGTGCCAGCAGCCCTCGGACAGACTCCTACGAGCAGTACTTC. This encodes CASSPRTDSYEQYF.

The V and J genes are TRBV9 and TRBJ2-1, with 14 positions matching TRBD2. Germline-derived CDR1 and CDR2 are SGDLS and YYNGEE. The CDR3 loop spans 14 amino acids. After removal of 3 bases from V and 13 bases from J, the junction contained 6 bases not matched to a gene. The CDR3 region has the DNA TGTGCCAGCAGCGCGGGACTAGCGGGAGTGCCACAGTTCTTC. Encoded protein: CASSAGLAGVPQFF.

This chain links TRBV25-1 with TRBJ2-7; TRBD2 might be the D (5 bases). The CDR3 runs 15 residues. The germline V and J ends were trimmed by 3 bases and 3 bases, with 15 bases remaining between them. CDR1 MGHDK and CDR2 SYGVNS come from the germline V gene. CDR3 sequence (DNA): TGTGCCAGCAGTGAGACATACCGGGGATTCTACGAGCAGTACTTC. It specifies CASSETYRGFYEQYF.

This sequence joins TRBV24-1 and TRBJ2-3; D is perhaps TRBD1 (6 bases). Germline V gene data show CDR1 as KGHDR and CDR2 as SFDVKD. Trimming took 6 bases from V and 3 from J, leaving 9 bases between them. CDR3 length: 13 residues. The DNA of the CDR3 is TGTGCCACCAGTACAGGGTCTACAGATACGCAGTATTTT. Protein sequence: CATSTGSTDTQYF.